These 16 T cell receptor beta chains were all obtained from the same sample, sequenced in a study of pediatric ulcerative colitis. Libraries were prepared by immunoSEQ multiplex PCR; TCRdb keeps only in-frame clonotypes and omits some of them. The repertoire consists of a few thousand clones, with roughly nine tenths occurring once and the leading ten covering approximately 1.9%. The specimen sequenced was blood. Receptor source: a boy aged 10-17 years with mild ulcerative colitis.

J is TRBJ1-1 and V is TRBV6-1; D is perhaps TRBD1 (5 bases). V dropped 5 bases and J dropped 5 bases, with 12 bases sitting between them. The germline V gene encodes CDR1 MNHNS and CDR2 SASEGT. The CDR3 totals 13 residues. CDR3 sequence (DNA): TGTGCCAGCAGTCGTTCAGGGAAGACTGAAGCTTTCTTT. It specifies CASSRSGKTEAFF.

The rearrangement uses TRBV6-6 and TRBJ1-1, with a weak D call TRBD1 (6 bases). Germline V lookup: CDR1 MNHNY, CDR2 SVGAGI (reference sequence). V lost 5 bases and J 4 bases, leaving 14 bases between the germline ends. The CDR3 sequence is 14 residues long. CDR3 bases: TGTGCCAGCAGTCTAGGGGAAGGGGGCACTGAAGCTTTCTTT. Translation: CASSLGEGGTEAFF.

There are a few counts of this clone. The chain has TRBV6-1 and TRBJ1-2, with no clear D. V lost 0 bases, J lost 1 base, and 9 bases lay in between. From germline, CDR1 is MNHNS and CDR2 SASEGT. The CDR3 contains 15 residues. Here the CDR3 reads CASSEAGSNNYGYTF. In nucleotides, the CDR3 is TGTGCCAGCAGTGAAGCGGGGAGCAATAACTATGGCTACACCTTC.

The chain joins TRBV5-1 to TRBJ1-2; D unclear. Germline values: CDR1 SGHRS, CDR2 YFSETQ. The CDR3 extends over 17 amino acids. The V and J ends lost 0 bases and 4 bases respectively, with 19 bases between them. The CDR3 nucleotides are TGCGCCAGCAGCTTGGCCGGGCCAACACAGCGATTCTATGGCTACACCTTC. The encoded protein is CASSLAGPTQRFYGYTF. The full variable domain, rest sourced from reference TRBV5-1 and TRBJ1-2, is KAGVTQTPRYLIKTRGQQVTLSCSPISGHRSVSWYQQTPGQGLQFLFEYFSETQRNKGNFPGRFSGRQFSNSRSEMNVSTLELGDSALYLCASSLAGPTQRFYGYTFGSGTRLTVV.

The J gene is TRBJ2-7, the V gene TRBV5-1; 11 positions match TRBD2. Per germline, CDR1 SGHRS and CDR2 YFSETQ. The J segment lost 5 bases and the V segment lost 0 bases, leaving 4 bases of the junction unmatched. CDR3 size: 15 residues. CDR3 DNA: TGCGCCAGCAGCTTGGCGGGACTAGCGGCCCACGAGCAGTACTTC. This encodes CASSLAGLAAHEQYF.

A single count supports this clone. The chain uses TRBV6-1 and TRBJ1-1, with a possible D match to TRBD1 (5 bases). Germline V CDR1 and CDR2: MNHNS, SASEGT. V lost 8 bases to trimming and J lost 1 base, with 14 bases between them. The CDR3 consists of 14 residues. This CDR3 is CASSGGTANTEAFF. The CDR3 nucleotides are TGTGCCAGCTCTGGGGGGACGGCGAACACTGAAGCTTTCTTT.

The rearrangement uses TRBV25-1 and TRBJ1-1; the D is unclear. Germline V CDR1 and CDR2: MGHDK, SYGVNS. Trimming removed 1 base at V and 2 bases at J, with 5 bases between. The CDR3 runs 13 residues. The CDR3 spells CASSELVNTEAFF. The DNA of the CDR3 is TGTGCCAGCAGTGAATTAGTAAACACTGAAGCTTTCTTT.

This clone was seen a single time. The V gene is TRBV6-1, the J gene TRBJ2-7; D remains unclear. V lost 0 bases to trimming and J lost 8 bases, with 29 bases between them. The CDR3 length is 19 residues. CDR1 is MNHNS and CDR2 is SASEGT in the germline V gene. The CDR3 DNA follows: TGTGCCAGCAGTGAAGCGCAGCCAGGCCCTAACTACCTACGTTTCAAGCAGTACTTC. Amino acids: CASSEAQPGPNYLRFKQYF.

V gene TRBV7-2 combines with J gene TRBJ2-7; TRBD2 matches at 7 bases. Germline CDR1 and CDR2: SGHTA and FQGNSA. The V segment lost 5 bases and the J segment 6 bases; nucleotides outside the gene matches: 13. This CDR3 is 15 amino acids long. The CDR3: CASSRRVGGLSEQYF. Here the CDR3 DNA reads TGTGCCAGCAGCCGCCGGGTGGGAGGGTTGAGCGAGCAGTACTTC.

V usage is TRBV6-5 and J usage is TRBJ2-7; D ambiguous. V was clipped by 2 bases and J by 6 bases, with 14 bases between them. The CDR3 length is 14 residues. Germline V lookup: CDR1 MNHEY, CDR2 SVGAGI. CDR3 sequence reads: CASSYVGRVREQYF. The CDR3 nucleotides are TGTGCCAGCAGTTACGTAGGACGAGTCCGCGAGCAGTACTTC.

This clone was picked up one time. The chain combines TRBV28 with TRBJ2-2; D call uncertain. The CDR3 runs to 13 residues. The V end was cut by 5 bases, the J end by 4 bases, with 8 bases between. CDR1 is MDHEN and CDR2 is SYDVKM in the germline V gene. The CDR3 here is CASSALSTGELFF. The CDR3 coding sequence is TGTGCCAGCAGTGCATTATCCACCGGGGAGCTGTTTTTT.

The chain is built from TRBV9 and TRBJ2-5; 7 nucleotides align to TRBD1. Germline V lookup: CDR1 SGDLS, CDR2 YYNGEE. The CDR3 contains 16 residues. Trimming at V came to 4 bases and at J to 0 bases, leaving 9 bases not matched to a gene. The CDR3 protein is CASSPSPGQNQETQYF. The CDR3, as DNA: TGTGCCAGCAGCCCTTCTCCGGGACAGAACCAAGAGACCCAGTACTTC. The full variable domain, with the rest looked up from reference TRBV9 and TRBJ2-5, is DSGVTQTPKHLITATGQRVTLRCSPRSGDLSVYWYQQSLDQGLQFLIQYYNGEERAKGNILERFSAQQFPDLHSELNLSSLELGDSALYFCASSPSPGQNQETQYFGPGTRLLVL.

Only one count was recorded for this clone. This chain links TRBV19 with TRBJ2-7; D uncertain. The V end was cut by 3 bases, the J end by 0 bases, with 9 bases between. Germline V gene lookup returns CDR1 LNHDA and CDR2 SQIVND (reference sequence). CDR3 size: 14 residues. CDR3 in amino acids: CASSMAKNSYEQYF. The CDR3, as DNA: TGTGCCAGTAGTATGGCTAAGAACTCCTACGAGCAGTACTTC.

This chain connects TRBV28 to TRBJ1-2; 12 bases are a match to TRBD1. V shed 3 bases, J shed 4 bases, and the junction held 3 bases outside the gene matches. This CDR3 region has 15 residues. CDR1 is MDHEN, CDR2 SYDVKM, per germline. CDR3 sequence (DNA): TGTGCCAGCAGTTTCGGGACAGGGGGCATCTATGGCTACACCTTC. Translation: CASSFGTGGIYGYTF.

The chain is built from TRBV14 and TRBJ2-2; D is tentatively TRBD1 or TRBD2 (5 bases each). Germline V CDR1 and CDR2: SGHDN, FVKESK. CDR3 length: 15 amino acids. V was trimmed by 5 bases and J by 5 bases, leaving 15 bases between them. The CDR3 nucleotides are TGTGCCAGCAGCGAGGGACGGAGCTATACCGGGGAGCTGTTTTTT. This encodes CASSEGRSYTGELFF.

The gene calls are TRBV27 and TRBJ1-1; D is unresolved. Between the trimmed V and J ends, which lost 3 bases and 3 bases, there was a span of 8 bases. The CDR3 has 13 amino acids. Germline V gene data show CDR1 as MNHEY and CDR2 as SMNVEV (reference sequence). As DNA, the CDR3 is TGTGCCAGCAGTTTTAATACCGACACTGAAGCTTTCTTT. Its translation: CASSFNTDTEAFF.